Detailed here is one T cell receptor beta chain. The data belong to a study of radiation and T cells in renal cell carcinoma. The length of the CDR3 is 14 residues. The germline CDR1 and CDR2 sequences are LNHDA and SQIVND (reference sequence). V was pared by 0 bases and J by 1 base, with 4 bases between. This sample's time point: baseline pretreatment blood. The treatment is: 15 Gy SBRT to primary tumor, nephrectomy 4 weeks later. Some clones are missing from TCRdb's copy, which holds only in-frame ones; the method was immunoSEQ multiplex PCR. The sample has about 130,000 clones; about 88% are singletons.

Sequencing was performed on blood, taken from a patient whose treatment included radiotherapy and nephrectomy. The receptor was derived from a woman aged 45-65 years with renal cell carcinoma. The chain is built from TRBV19 and TRBJ2-1; D unclear. The CDR3 DNA is TGTGCCAGTAGTATAGAGGGATCCTACAATGAGCAGTTCTTC. Encoded protein: CASSIEGSYNEQFF.